This T cell receptor beta chain was captured by sequencing in a study of T cell repertoires in cytomegalovirus infection. Whole-study context: CMV infection together with matching HLA type was indicated by public TCR beta signatures. Study results and limitations: CMV carriers having the relevant HLA were flagged by cumulative public TCR beta family frequency.

This clonotype has only a few counts. Its antigen is unidentified. TCRdb reprocessed the reads with MiXCR, giving one entry per CDR3 protein. The sample has tens of thousands of distinct CDR3 sequences, around 20% seen once. CDR1 and CDR2 (germline): WSHSY, SAAADI. Trimming took 2 bases from V and 6 from J; bases not matched to a gene: 5. The CDR3 runs to 15 residues. The sequenced sample was CD8+ T cells from cultured PBMCs, obtained from culture after CMV antigen stimulation. The V and J genes are TRBV10-2 and TRBJ1-5, with TRBD1 matching over 9 bases. The sequence was collected from a human donor in good health (CMV status not recorded). Some clones in this sample may be carry-over from other donors' samples. As DNA, the CDR3 is TGCGCCAGCAGTGAGGGACAGGGGTCTAGTCAGCCCCAGCATTTT. Its protein product is CASSEGQGSSQPQHF.